This TCR beta chain stems from a study of T cell repertoires in cytomegalovirus infection (dated by TCRdb to the late 2010s). In the study overall: Donor HLA type was relevant to the analysis, because carriage of CMV infection together with the matching HLA type was indicated by public TCR beta signatures.

The trim is 7 bases for V and 0 bases for J, with a gap of 10 bases between the germline ends. Counted from cysteine to phenylalanine, this CDR3 has 13 amino acids. The DNA shown is the 39-base CDR3, in frame from base 1. The data were produced on an Illumina HiSeq 1500. TCRdb's own reprocessing of the public reads used fastp at Q25 and MiXCR and kept productive beta chains. CDR3 protein sequences are deduplicated, and each keeps its most common genes and DNA. The sample includes some 320,000 distinct CDR3 sequences, with more than 9% observed a single time. Of the sample, 3.5% to 4.5% is held by the ten largest clones. Here is what the overall study found, with its caveats: Cumulative frequency of public TCR beta family members discriminated carriers of CMV infection plus the relevant HLA type in this cohort and an independent approximately 400-donor cohort. The ex vivo response was dominated by HLA-C-restricted CMV-specific TCR beta clonotypes, which also provided the single most frequent clonotype in two of eight donors.

This clonotype has ten or more counts. Its antigen remains undetermined. No much larger clone exists at a distance of one base, and base qualities are not known. The sequenced sample consisted of PBMCs. This sequence originates from a human donor in good health (CMV status not recorded). Some clones in this sample may be carry-over from other donors' samples. The rearranged segments are TRBV12-3 or TRBV12-4 and TRBJ2-7; no confident D gene assignment can be made. The DNA is TGTGCCAGCACCCCTGGCAACTCCTACGAGCAGTACTTC. Its amino acids are CASTPGNSYEQYF.